This TCR beta chain was documented in a study of T-cell memory formation after mild COVID-19. This clonotype appeared a few times. After 5'RACE with constant-segment primers, TCR alpha and TCR beta cDNA libraries carrying sample barcodes and UMIs were obtained. TCRdb redid the calling of the 5' RACE reads with MiXCR, one entry per CDR3 protein. The profile shows 110,000 or so distinct CDR3 sequences, about 24% of them singletons. With 2 bases removed from V and 2 bases from J, the gap between germline ends came to 16 bases. This CDR3 has 17 amino acids. CDR1 and CDR2 from the germline V gene are SEHNR and FQNEAQ (reference sequence).

The chain uses TRBV7-9 and TRBJ2-1; TRBD1 or TRBD2 may be the D gene (6 bases each). This sequence originates from a man aged 18 to 35 who had mild COVID-19 (a few samples of this study predate the infection). Cell type and time point are not known. The sequenced sample consisted of PBMCs or a T cell subset sorted from them (not recorded which). CDR3 residues: CASSLRGDSRPYNEQFF. The CDR3 bases are TGTGCCAGCAGCTTAAGGGGGGATTCCCGACCCTACAATGAGCAGTTCTTC.